This T cell receptor beta chain was captured in a study of blood T cell repertoires in COVID-19. The overall study: COVID-19 samples collected from the United States, Italy and Spain covered acute and convalescent phases.

Assay: immunoSEQ multiplex PCR; the TCRdb copy retains only in-frame clones and omits some. The sample contains about 250,000 clones, roughly 80% of which appear only once. V was shortened by 2 bases and J by 9 bases, with 11 bases between the two germline ends. Looked up from germline, CDR1 is LGHDT and CDR2 is YNNKEL (reference sequence). This CDR3 has 13 amino acids. The chain recombines TRBV3-1 (or the pseudogene TRBV3-2) with TRBJ2-1, with D perhaps TRBD2 (6 bases). This clonotype originated in a man in his forties who had been exposed to COVID-19. The sequenced material came from PBMCs or T cells enriched from blood (not recorded which). CDR3 in amino acids: CASSQFGTVEQFF. Here the CDR3 DNA reads TGTGCCAGCAGCCAATTCGGGACTGTTGAGCAGTTCTTC.